The 16 T cell receptor beta chains below were found in one sample sequenced in a study of T-cell memory formation after mild COVID-19. Each CDR3 protein is one row after TCRdb ran MiXCR on the 5' RACE reads. This repertoire shows fewer than 350,000 distinct CDR3 sequences, 8.2% found once; its top ten account for around a fifth. Specimen: PBMCs or a T cell subset sorted from them (not recorded which). All receptors derive from a man between 18 and 35 years old who had mild COVID-19 (a few samples of this study predate the infection). Cell type and time point are not known.

This clonotype was recorded a few times. The chain employs TRBV5-1 and TRBJ2-2; perhaps TRBD1 as D (5 bases). CDR3 length: 14 amino acids. The germline V gene encodes CDR1 SGHRS and CDR2 YFSETQ. V dropped 4 bases and J dropped 4 bases, with 11 bases sitting between them. The CDR3 DNA reads as TGCGCCAGCAGCCCCAGGGTGGGCACCGGGGAGCTGTTTTTT. Amino acid sequence: CASSPRVGTGELFF.

There are many counts of this clonotype. The chain couples TRBV7-3 to TRBJ2-6; D not resolved. The V gene lost 4 bases and the J gene lost 2 bases, with 0 bases spanning the gap. The CDR3 totals 12 residues. The germline CDR1 and CDR2 sequences are SGHTA and FQGTGA. The CDR3 region is CASSSGANVLTF. The CDR3 nucleotides are TGTGCCAGCAGCTCTGGGGCCAACGTCCTGACTTTC.

The V call is TRBV2, the J call TRBJ2-1, with 8 bases that match TRBD2. CDR3 size: 14 residues. The V gene's germline CDR1 is SNHLY and CDR2 FYNNEI. The J segment lost 9 bases and the V segment lost 6 bases, leaving 10 bases of the junction unmatched. This CDR3 reads CASRRLAGGVEQFF. As DNA, the CDR3 is TGTGCCAGCAGAAGACTGGCGGGGGGCGTTGAGCAGTTCTTC.

The V gene is TRBV20-1, the J gene TRBJ2-3, with TRBD2 matching over 7 bases. V lost 3 bases and J lost 8; bases outside the gene matches: 8. The CDR3 spans 13 residues. Per germline, CDR1 DFQATT and CDR2 SNEGSKA (reference sequence). In DNA, the CDR3 is TGCAGTGCTAGCCTCGCGGGGGTTGGTACGCAGTATTTT. It yields the protein CSASLAGVGTQYF.

The chain recombines TRBV5-1 with TRBJ2-7, with 11 bases lining up with TRBD2. Trimming cost V 3 bases and J 2 bases; bases outside gene matches: 7. This CDR3 spans 16 amino acids. Germline loops: CDR1 SGHRS, CDR2 YFSETQ. The CDR3 here is CASSWGLADVTYEQYF. In nucleotides, the CDR3 is TGCGCCAGCAGCTGGGGACTAGCGGATGTCACCTACGAGCAGTACTTC.

The sample holds many counts of this clonotype. This rearrangement joins TRBV7-2 to TRBJ2-2; D perhaps matches TRBD2 (5 bases). The V end lost 5 bases, the J end lost 1 base, and 11 bases lay between the germline ends. The CDR3 has 15 residues. Per germline, CDR1 SGHTA and CDR2 FQGNSA. The CDR3 bases are TGTGCCAGCAGCCGAGTAGCGTGGAACACCGGGGAGCTGTTTTTT. It encodes CASSRVAWNTGELFF.

Ten or more counts support this clonotype. This rearrangement joins TRBV7-2 to TRBJ2-3, with D possibly being TRBD1 (5 bases). V lost 1 base and J lost 0, with 11 bases in between. Germline lookup yields CDR1 SGHTA and CDR2 FQGNSA. This CDR3 is 16 amino acids long. The CDR3 sequence is CASSLGGRVSTDTQYF. In DNA form, the CDR3 reads TGTGCCAGCAGCTTAGGGGGCCGGGTTAGCACAGATACGCAGTATTTT.

The rearrangement links TRBV6-5 to TRBJ2-1, with 7 bases matching TRBD2. CDR3 length equals 15 residues. The V segment lost 2 bases and the J segment 2 bases; nucleotides outside the gene matches: 3. Germline CDR1 and CDR2: MNHEY and SVGAGI. CDR3 nucleotides: TGTGCCAGCAGTTACACGGGGGGTACCTACAATGAGCAGTTCTTC. As protein: CASSYTGGTYNEQFF.

J is TRBJ1-3 and V is TRBV9; D remains ambiguous. From germline, CDR1 is SGDLS and CDR2 YYNGEE. V lost 0 bases to trimming and J lost 0 bases, with 7 bases between them. This CDR3 has 15 amino acids. DNA for the CDR3: TGTGCCAGCAGCGTAGGGGCAGACTCTGGAAACACCATATATTTT. Its translation is CASSVGADSGNTIYF.

This clonotype has just a few counts. J is TRBJ2-5 and V is TRBV7-2; D may be TRBD1 (6 bases). The CDR3 has 18 amino acids. Trimming took 3 bases from V and 2 from J, leaving 22 bases between them. Germline V lookup: CDR1 SGHTA, CDR2 FQGNSA. CDR3 coding DNA: TGTGCCAGCAGCTTGGCCCCGACAGGTTTTCCAGGGCAAGAGACCCAGTACTTC. Translated: CASSLAPTGFPGQETQYF.

This sequence joins TRBV12-5 and TRBJ1-1, with D unresolved. Deletions cut 4 bases from V and 4 bases from J, with 7 bases between. The germline V gene has CDR1 LGHNT and CDR2 FRNRAP. The CDR3 totals 12 residues. The CDR3 here is CASGSRPTEAFF. As DNA, the CDR3 is TGTGCTAGTGGTTCCCGACCCACTGAAGCTTTCTTT.

The chain has TRBV4-2 and TRBJ2-2, with no clear D. V gave up 0 bases and J gave up 6 bases, with 8 bases separating them. CDR1 and CDR2 (germline): LGHNA, YNFKEQ. CDR3 size: 14 residues. The CDR3 bases are TGTGCCAGCAGCCAAGAGCCCTCCTCCGGGGAGCTGTTTTTT. Translation: CASSQEPSSGELFF.

The rearrangement uses TRBV5-1 and TRBJ2-5, with no clear D. The CDR3 runs to 13 residues. The germline gives CDR1 SGHRS, CDR2 YFSETQ. Deletions cut 4 bases from V and 1 base from J, with 8 bases between. CDR3 sequence: CASSPRTQETQYF. Written as DNA, the CDR3 is TGCGCCAGCAGCCCCCGGACCCAAGAGACCCAGTACTTC.

This chain's CDR3 is CASSPGGWETQYF. In DNA, the CDR3 is TGTGCCAGCAGCCCCGGGGGGTGGGAGACCCAGTACTTC. This sequence joins TRBV7-2 and TRBJ2-5; the match to TRBD2 covers 7 bases. This CDR3 comprises 13 residues. The ends lost 5 bases at V and 5 bases at J; junction bases unmatched: 5. CDR1 SGHTA and CDR2 FQGNSA come from the germline V gene.

The CDR3 DNA sequence: TGCGCCAGCAGCTTGGTTGGGGGCGAAGGTTCACCCCTCCACTTT. It encodes CASSLVGGEGSPLHF. The chain uses TRBV5-1 and TRBJ1-6, with D possibly matching TRBD1 (6 bases). Germline V gene lookup returns CDR1 SGHRS and CDR2 YFSETQ. The V gene lost 0 bases and the J gene lost 9 bases, with 13 bases spanning the gap. CDR3 size: 15 residues.

This clonotype was seen only a few times. The V gene is TRBV15, the J gene TRBJ2-1; D possibly corresponds to TRBD1 (6 bases). Trimming cost V 0 bases and J 7 bases, with 10 bases left between them. The CDR3 has 14 residues. Germline lookup yields CDR1 LNHNV and CDR2 YYDKDF (reference sequence). The CDR3 DNA reads TGTGCCACCAGCAGAGATACAGGGCGGAATGAGCAGTTCTTC. It translates to CATSRDTGRNEQFF. The whole variable domain, remainder taken from reference TRBV15 and TRBJ2-1, is DAMVIQNPRYQVTQFGKPVTLSCSQTLNHNVMYWYQQKSSQAPKLLFHYYDKDFNNEADTPDNFQSRRPNTSFCFLDIRSPGLGDTAMYLCATSRDTGRNEQFFGPGTRLTVL.